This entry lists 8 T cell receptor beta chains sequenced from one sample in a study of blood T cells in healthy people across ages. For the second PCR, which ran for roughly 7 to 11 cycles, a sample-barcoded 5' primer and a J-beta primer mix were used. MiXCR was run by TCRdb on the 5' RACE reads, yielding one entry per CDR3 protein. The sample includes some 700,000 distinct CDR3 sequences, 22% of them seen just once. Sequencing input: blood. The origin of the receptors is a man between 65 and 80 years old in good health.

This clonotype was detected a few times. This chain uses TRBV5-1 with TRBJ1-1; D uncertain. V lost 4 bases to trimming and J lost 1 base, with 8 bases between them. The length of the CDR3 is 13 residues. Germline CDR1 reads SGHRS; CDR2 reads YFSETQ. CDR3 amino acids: CASSVSANTEAFF. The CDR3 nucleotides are TGCGCCAGCAGCGTATCAGCGAACACTGAAGCTTTCTTT.

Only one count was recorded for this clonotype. The CDR3 region has the DNA TGTGCCAGCAGTTTCGCAGATCACTACGAGCAGTACTTC. Its translation is CASSFADHYEQYF. The chain uses TRBV12-3 or TRBV12-4 and TRBJ2-7; D unresolved. The CDR3 is 13 residues long. V lost 3 bases, J lost 3 bases, and 9 bases lay in between.

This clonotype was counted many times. The CDR3 sequence: CSARKGFQETQYF. The CDR3 DNA sequence: TGCAGTGCTAGAAAGGGTTTCCAAGAGACCCAGTACTTC. The J gene is TRBJ2-5, the V gene TRBV20-1; D is unresolved. The CDR3 runs to 13 residues. V gave up 2 bases and J gave up 1 base, with 8 bases separating them. Germline V gene lookup returns CDR1 DFQATT and CDR2 SNEGSKA (reference sequence).

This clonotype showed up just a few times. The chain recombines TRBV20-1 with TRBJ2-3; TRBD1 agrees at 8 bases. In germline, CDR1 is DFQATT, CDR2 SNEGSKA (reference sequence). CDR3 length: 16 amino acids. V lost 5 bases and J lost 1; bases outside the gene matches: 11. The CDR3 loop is CSAPLSGTGGTDTQYF. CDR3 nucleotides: TGCAGTGCTCCCCTTTCCGGGACAGGAGGCACAGATACGCAGTATTTT.

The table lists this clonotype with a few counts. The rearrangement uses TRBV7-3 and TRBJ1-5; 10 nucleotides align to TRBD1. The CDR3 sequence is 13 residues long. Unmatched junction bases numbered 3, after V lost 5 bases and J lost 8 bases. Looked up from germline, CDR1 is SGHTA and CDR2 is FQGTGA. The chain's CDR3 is CASSRDRGEPQHF. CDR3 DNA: TGTGCCAGCAGCCGGGACAGGGGTGAGCCCCAGCATTTT.

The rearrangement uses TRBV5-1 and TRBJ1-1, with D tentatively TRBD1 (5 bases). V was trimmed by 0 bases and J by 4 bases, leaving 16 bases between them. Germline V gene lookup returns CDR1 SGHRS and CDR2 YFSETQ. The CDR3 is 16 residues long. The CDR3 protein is CASSLAALGVTTEAFF. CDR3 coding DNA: TGCGCCAGCAGCTTGGCTGCTTTGGGGGTAACCACTGAAGCTTTCTTT.

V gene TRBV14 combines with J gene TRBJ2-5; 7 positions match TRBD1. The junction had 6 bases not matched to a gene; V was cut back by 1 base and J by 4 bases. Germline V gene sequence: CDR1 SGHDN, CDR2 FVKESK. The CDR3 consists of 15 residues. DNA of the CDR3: TGTGCCAGCAGCCAAGCGGGACAGCCACGAGAGACCCAGTACTTC. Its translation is CASSQAGQPRETQYF.

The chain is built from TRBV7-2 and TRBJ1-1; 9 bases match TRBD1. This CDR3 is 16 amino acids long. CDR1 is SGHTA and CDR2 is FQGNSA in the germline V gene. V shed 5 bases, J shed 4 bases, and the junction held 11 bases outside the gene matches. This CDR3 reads CASSPQPTGGSTEAFF. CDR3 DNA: TGTGCCAGCAGCCCACAGCCGACAGGGGGTAGCACTGAAGCTTTCTTT.